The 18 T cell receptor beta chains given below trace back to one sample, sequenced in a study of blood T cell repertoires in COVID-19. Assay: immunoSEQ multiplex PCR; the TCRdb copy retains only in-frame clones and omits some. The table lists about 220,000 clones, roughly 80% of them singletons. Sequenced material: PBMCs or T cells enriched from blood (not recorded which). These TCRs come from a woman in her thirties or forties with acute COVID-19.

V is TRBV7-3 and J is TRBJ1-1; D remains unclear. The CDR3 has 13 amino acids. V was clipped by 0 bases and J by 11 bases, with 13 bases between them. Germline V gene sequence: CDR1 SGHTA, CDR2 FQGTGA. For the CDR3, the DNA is TGTGCCAGCAGCTTAACAGAGTCTACCGTCGCTTTCTTT. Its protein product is CASSLTESTVAFF.

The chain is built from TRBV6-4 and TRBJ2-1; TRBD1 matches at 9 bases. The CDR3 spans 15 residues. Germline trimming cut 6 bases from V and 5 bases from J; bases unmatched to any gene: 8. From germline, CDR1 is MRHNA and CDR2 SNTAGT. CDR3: CASSSEQGAHNEQFF. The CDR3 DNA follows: TGTGCCAGCAGCTCCGAACAGGGGGCGCACAATGAGCAGTTCTTC.

As DNA, the CDR3 is TGTGCCAGCAGCCATACAGGGGGCCGTGAGACCCAGTACTTC. Its translation: CASSHTGGRETQYF. V is TRBV3-1 (or the pseudogene TRBV3-2) and J is TRBJ2-5; 9 positions match TRBD1. The CDR3 spans 14 residues. V lost 3 bases, J lost 5 bases, and 4 bases stayed unmatched. CDR1 is LGHDT, CDR2 YNNKEL, per germline (reference sequence).

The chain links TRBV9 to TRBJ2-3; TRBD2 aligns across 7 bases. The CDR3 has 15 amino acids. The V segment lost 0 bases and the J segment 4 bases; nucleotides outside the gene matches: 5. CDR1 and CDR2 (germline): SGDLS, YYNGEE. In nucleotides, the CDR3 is TGTGCCAGCAGCGTAGAGGCGGGAGTTTCAGATACGCAGTATTTT. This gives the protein CASSVEAGVSDTQYF.

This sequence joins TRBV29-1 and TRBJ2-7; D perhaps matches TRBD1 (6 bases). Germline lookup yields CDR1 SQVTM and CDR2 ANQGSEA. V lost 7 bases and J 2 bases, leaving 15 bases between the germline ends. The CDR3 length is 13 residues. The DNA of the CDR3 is TGCAGCGCCTCCGGGACACGAACCTACGAGCAGTACTTC. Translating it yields CSASGTRTYEQYF.

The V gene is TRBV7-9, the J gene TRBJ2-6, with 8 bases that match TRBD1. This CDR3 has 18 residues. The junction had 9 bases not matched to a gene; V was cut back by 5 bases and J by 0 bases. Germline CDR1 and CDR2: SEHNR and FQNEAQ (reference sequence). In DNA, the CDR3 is TGTGCCAGCAGCCTCATCGGGACAGGAAACTCTGGGGCCAACGTCCTGACTTTC. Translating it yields CASSLIGTGNSGANVLTF.

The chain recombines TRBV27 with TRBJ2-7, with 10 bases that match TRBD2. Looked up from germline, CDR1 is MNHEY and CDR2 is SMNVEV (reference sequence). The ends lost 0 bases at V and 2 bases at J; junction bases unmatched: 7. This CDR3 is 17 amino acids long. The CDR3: CASSLSALAGSPYEQYF. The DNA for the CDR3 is TGTGCCAGCAGTTTATCAGCACTAGCGGGATCCCCCTACGAGCAGTACTTC.

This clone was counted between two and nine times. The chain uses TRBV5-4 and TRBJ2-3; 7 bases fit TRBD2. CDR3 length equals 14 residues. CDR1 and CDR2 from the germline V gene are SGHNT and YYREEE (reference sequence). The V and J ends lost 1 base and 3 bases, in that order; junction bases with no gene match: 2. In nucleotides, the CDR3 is TGTGCCAGCAGCTTGCCGGGGGGAACAGATACGCAGTATTTT. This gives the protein CASSLPGGTDTQYF.

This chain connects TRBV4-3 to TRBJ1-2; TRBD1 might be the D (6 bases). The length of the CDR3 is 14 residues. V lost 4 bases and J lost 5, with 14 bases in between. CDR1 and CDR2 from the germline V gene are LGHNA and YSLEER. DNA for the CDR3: TGCGCCAGCAGCCGAGACCAGGGGAATTATGGCTACACCTTC. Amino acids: CASSRDQGNYGYTF.

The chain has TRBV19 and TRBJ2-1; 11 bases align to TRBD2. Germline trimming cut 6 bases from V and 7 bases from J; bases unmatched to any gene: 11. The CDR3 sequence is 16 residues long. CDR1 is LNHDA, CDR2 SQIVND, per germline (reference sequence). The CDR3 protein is CASSLSGGAAWNEQFF. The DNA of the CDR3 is TGTGCCAGTAGCCTTAGCGGGGGGGCCGCATGGAATGAGCAGTTCTTC.

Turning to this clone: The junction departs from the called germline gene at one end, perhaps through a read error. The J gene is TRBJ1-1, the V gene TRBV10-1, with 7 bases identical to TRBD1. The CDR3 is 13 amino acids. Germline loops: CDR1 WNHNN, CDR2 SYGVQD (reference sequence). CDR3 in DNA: TGCGCCAGCAGTGGGCGACAGGGTGAGCCAGGGAGCTTT. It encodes CASSGRQGEPGSF.

The CDR3 coding sequence is TGTGCCAGCACCCGGGGTTTAGGTGGGCTTAATACGCAGTATTTT. It yields the protein CASTRGLGGLNTQYF. The chain has TRBV7-3 and TRBJ2-3, with a weak D call TRBD2 (5 bases). Trimming removed 7 bases at V and 7 bases at J, with 21 bases between. This CDR3 has 15 residues. Germline V gives CDR1 SGHTA, CDR2 FQGTGA.

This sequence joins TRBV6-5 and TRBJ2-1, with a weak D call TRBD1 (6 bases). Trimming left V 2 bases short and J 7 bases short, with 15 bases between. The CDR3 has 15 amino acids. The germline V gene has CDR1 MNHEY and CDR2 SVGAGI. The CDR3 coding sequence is TGTGCCAGCAGTTACCCGGGGACAAGGGTAAATGAGCAGTTCTTC. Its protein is CASSYPGTRVNEQFF.

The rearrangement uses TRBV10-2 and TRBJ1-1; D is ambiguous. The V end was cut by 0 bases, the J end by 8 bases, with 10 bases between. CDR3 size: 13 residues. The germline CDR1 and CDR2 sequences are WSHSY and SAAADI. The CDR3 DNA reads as TGCGCCAGCAGTGAGTCGACTCTTAAGGAAGCTTTCTTT. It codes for CASSESTLKEAFF.

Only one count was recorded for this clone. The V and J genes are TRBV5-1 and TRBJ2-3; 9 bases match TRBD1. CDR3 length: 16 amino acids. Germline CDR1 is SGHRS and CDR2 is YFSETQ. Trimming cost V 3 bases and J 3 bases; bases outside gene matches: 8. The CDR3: CASSWDRESGTDTQYF. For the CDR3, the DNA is TGCGCCAGCAGCTGGGACAGGGAGAGTGGTACAGATACGCAGTATTTT.

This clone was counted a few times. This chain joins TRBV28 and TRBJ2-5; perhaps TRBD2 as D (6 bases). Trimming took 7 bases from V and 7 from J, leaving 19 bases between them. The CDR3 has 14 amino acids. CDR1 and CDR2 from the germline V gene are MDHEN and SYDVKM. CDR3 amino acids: CASTAAGRFGTQYF. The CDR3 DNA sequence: TGTGCCAGCACCGCGGCGGGGAGGTTTGGGACCCAGTACTTC.

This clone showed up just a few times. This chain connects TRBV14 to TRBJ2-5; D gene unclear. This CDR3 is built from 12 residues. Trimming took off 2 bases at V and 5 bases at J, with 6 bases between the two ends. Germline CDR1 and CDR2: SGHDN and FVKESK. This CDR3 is CASSQFGETQYF. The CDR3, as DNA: TGTGCCAGCAGCCAATTCGGGGAGACCCAGTACTTC.

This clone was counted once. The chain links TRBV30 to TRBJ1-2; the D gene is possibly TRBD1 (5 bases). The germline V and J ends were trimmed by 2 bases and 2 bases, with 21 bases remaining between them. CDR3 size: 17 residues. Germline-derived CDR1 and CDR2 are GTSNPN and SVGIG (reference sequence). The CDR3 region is CAWSPNRWGAENYGYTF. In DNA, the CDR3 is TGTGCCTGGAGTCCAAACAGGTGGGGCGCAGAGAACTATGGCTACACCTTC. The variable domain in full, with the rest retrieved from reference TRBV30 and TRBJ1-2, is SQTIHQWPATLVQPVGSPLSLECTVEGTSNPNLYWYRQAAGRGLQLLFYSVGIGQISSEVPQNLSASRPQDRQFILSSKKLLLSDSGFYLCAWSPNRWGAENYGYTFGSGTRLTVV.